The 5 T cell receptor beta chains below come from one sample, sequenced in a study of cytomegalovirus exposure and HLA in healthy donors. Primers: 60 Vbeta forward and 13 Jbeta reverse. TCRdb's table, derived via immunoSEQ multiplex PCR, lists solely in-frame clones and lacks some. Of some 180,000 clones in the sample, approximately 80% are singletons; the top ten hold under 1.5%. Sequenced input: PBMCs. These receptor sequences come from a girl under 18 in good health and CMV-seropositive.

This sequence joins TRBV5-1 and TRBJ2-5, with 8 bases aligning to TRBD2. Germline CDR1 is SGHRS and CDR2 is YFSETQ. The J segment lost 1 base and the V segment lost 0 bases, leaving 5 bases of the junction unmatched. CDR3 length: 16 residues. Here the CDR3 reads CASSLAVGLGQETQYF. As DNA, the CDR3 is TGCGCCAGCAGCTTGGCCGTGGGACTAGGCCAAGAGACCCAGTACTTC.

The rearrangement uses TRBV19 and TRBJ2-7, with D unclear. CDR3 size: 14 residues. Germline CDR1 and CDR2: LNHDA and SQIVND (reference sequence). Trimming took off 1 base at V and 3 bases at J, with 10 bases between the two ends. The CDR3, as DNA: TGTGCCAGTAGTATAGCCCCGCAGAACTACGAGCAGTACTTC. The encoded protein is CASSIAPQNYEQYF.

This clone was counted a single time. The chain combines TRBV7-2 with TRBJ1-2; 11 nucleotides agree with TRBD1. Germline V CDR1 and CDR2: SGHTA, FQGNSA. This CDR3 contains 16 residues. Trimming cost V 4 bases and J 5 bases; bases outside gene matches: 9. The CDR3 sequence is CASSSRPGQGVYGYTF. The CDR3 DNA reads as TGTGCCAGCAGCTCACGCCCGGGACAGGGGGTGTATGGCTACACCTTC. Complete variable domain (other parts from reference TRBV7-2 and TRBJ1-2): GAGVSQSPSNKVTEKGKDVELRCDPISGHTALYWYRQSLGQGLEFLIYFQGNSAPDKSGLPSDRFSAERTGGSVSTLTIQRTQQEDSAVYLCASSSRPGQGVYGYTFGSGTRLTVV.

The genes are TRBV4-1 and TRBJ1-1; 8 nucleotides match TRBD1. The germline CDR1 and CDR2 sequences are MGHRA and YSYEKL. This CDR3 is built from 16 residues. Trimming cost V 1 base and J 1 base; bases outside gene matches: 5. DNA for the CDR3: TGCGCCAGCAGCCAAGCATTGACAGGGGCGAACACTGAAGCTTTCTTT. As protein: CASSQALTGANTEAFF.

The V call is TRBV29-1, the J call TRBJ2-5, with TRBD2 matching over 8 bases. The V and J ends lost 4 bases and 4 bases, in that order; junction bases with no gene match: 11. Germline V CDR1 and CDR2: SQVTM, ANQGSEA. This CDR3 has 15 amino acids. CDR3 protein: CSVGLESGSGETQYF. CDR3 in DNA: TGCAGCGTTGGCCTAGAGAGCGGGAGCGGAGAGACCCAGTACTTC.